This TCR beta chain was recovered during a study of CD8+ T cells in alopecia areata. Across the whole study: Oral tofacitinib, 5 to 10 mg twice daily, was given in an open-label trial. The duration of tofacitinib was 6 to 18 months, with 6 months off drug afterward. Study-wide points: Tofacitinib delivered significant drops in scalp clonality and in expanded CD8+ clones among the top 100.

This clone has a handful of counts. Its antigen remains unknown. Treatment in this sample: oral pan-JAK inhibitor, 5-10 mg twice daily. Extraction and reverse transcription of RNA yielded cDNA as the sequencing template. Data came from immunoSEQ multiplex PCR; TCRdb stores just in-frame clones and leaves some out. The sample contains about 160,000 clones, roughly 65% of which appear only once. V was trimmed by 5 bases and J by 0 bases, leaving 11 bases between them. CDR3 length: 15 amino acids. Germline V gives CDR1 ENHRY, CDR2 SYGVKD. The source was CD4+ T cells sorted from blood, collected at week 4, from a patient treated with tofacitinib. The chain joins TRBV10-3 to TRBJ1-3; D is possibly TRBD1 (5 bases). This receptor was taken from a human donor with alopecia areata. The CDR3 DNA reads TGTGCCATCAGTCCAGGGACGTACTCTGGAAACACCATATATTTT. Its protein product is CAISPGTYSGNTIYF.